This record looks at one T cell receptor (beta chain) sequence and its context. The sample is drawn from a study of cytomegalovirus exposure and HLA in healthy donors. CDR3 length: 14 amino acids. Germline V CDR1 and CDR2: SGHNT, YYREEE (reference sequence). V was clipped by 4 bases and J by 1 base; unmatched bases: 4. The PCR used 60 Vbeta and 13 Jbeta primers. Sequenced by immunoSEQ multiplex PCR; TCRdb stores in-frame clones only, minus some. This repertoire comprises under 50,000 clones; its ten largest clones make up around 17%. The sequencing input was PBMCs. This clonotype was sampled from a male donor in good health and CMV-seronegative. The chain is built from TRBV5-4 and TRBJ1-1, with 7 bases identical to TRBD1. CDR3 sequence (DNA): TGTGCCAGCAGCCAAGGGGGCGCGAACACTGAAGCTTTCTTT. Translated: CASSQGGANTEAFF. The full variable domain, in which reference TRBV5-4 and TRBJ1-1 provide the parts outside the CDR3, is ETGVTQSPTHLIKTRGQQVTLRCSSQSGHNTVSWYQQALGQGPQFIFQYYREEENGRGNFPPRFSGLQFPNYSSELNVNALELDDSALYLCASSQGGANTEAFFGQGTRLTVV.